The T cell receptor beta chain under discussion was sequenced for a study of blood T cell repertoires in COVID-19. At the level of the study: Sites across the United States, Italy and Spain contributed samples from acute and convalescent COVID-19. T cells, B-cell-depleted T cells, or PBMCs supplied cDNA or gDNA.

Original data processing: For nucleated cells, counts were estimated from reference gene primer amplification. Sequenced by immunoSEQ multiplex PCR; TCRdb stores in-frame clones only, minus some. V and J calls plus clone size are reproduced from that table; the DNA served to infer D and trimming. The data hold 50,000 to 75,000 clones, with around 86% observed a single time. Germline values: CDR1 ENHRY, CDR2 SYGVKD. The CDR3 is 14 amino acids. V shed 4 bases and J 0 bases; nucleotides not matched to a gene: 3. The chain uses TRBV10-3 and TRBJ2-7, with TRBD1 identical over 7 bases. The sample comprised peripheral blood. This receptor was obtained from a woman aged 80 or over with active or convalescent COVID-19. CDR3 protein: CAISGTGSSYEQYF. CDR3 sequence (DNA): TGTGCCATCAGTGGGACAGGTAGCTCCTACGAGCAGTACTTC.